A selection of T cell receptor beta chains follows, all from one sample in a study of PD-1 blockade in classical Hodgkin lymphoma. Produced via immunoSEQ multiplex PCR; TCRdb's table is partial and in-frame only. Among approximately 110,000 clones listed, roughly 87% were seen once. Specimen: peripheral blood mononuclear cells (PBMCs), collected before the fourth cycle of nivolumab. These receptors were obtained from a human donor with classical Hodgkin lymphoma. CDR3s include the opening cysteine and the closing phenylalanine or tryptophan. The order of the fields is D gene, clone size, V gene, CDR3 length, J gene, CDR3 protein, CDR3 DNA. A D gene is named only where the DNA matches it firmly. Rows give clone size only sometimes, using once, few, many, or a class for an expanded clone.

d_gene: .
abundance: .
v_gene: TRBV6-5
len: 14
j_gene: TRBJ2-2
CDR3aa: CASSYSRGPGELFF
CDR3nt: TGTGCCAGCAGTTACTCACGGGGGCCCGGGGAGCTGTTTTTT

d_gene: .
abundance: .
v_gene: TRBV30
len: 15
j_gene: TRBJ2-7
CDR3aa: CAWSGAAGSLYEQYF
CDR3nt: TGTGCCTGGAGTGGAGCCGCGGGGTCTCTCTACGAGCAGTACTTC

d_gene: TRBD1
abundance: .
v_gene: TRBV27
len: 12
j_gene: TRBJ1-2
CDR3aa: CASSTGQGEDTF
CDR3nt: TGTGCCAGCAGTACGGGACAGGGTGAGGACACCTTC

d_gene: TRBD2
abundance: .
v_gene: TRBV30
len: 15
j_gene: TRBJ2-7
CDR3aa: CAWRRTSGFSYEQYF
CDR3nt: TGTGCCTGGAGAAGGACTAGCGGGTTCTCCTACGAGCAGTACTTC

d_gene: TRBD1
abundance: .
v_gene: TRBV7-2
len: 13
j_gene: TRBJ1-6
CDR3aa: CASSWDSNSPLHF
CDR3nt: TGTGCCAGCAGCTGGGACAGCAATTCACCCCTCCACTTT

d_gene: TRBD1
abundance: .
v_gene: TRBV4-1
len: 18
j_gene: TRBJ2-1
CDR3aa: CASSQLQSGTGASREQFF
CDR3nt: TGCGCCAGCAGCCAGCTCCAATCCGGGACAGGGGCATCACGGGAGCAGTTCTTC

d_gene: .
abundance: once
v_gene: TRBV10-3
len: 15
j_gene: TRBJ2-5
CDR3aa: CAISLHPRVQETQYF
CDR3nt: TGTGCCATCAGTTTACATCCTAGGGTACAAGAGACCCAGTACTTC

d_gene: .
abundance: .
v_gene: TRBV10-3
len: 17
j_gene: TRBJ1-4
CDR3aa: CAISGDRPVLGIEKLFF
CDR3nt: TGTGCCATCAGCGGTGACAGGCCCGTCTTAGGGATTGAAAAACTGTTTTTT

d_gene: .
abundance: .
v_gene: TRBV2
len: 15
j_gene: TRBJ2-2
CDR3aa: CASSERRLNTGELFF
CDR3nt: TGTGCCAGCAGTGAGCGCAGATTGAACACCGGGGAGCTGTTTTTT

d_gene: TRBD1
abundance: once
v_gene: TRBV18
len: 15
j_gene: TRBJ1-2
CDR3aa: CASSPGTGGAYGYTF
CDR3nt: TGTGCCAGCTCACCCGGGACAGGGGGCGCCTATGGCTACACCTTC

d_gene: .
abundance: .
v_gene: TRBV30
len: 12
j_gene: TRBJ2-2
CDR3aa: CAWSAHTGELFF
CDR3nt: TGTGCCTGGAGTGCACACACCGGGGAGCTGTTTTTT

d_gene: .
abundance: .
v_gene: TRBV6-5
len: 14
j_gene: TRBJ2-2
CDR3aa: CASSILSGSGELFF
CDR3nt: TGTGCCAGCAGTATCTTGTCCGGCAGCGGGGAGCTGTTTTTT

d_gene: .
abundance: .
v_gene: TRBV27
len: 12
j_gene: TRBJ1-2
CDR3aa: CASSFQGYGYTF
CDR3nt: TGTGCCAGCAGTTTCCAGGGATATGGCTACACCTTC

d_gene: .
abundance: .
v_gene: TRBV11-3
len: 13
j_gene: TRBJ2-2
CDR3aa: CASSLEGAGELFF
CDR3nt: TGTGCCAGCAGCTTAGAAGGGGCAGGGGAGCTGTTTTTT

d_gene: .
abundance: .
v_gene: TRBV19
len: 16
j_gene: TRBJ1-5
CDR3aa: CASSKEGGLSNQPQHF
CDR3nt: TGTGCCAGTAGTAAAGAAGGGGGGCTGAGCAATCAGCCCCAGCATTTT

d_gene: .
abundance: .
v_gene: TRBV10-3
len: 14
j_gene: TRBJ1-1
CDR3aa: CAIRPGPEGAEAFF
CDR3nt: TGTGCCATCAGGCCGGGTCCCGAGGGGGCTGAAGCTTTCTTT

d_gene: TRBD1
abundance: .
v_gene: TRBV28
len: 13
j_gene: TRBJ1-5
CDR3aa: CASSGQGNQPQHF
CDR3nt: TGTGCCAGCAGTGGACAGGGCAATCAGCCCCAGCATTTT

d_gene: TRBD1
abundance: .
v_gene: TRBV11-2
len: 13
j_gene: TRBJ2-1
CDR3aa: CASRDSSYNEQFF
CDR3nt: TGTGCCAGCCGGGACAGCTCCTACAATGAGCAGTTCTTC

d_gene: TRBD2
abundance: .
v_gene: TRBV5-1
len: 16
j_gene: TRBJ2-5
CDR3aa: CASSFGSGGPGETQYF
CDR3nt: TGCGCCAGCAGCTTTGGTAGCGGGGGACCCGGGGAGACCCAGTACTTC

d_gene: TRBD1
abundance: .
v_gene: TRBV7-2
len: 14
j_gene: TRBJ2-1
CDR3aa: CASSRQGADNEQFF
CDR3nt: TGTGCCAGCAGCAGACAGGGGGCCGACAATGAGCAGTTCTTC

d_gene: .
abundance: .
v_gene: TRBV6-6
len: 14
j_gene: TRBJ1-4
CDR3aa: CASRGSYANEKLFF
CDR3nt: TGTGCCAGCAGGGGATCATATGCTAATGAAAAACTGTTTTTT

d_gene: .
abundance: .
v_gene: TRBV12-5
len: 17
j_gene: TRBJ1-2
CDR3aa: CASGLVINTVSSYGYTF
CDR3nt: TGTGCTAGTGGTTTGGTAATTAATACTGTTAGCAGCTATGGCTACACCTTC

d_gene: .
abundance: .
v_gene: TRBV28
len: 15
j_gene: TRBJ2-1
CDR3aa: CASSSDRVFGNEQFF
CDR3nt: TGTGCCAGCAGTTCAGACCGGGTCTTCGGGAATGAGCAGTTCTTC

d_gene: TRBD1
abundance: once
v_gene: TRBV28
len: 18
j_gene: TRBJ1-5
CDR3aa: CASSLATGISFGNQPQHF
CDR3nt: TGTGCCAGCAGTCTCGCGACAGGGATCAGTTTCGGCAATCAGCCCCAGCATTTT

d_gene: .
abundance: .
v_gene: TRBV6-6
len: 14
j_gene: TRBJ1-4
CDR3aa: CASSYSSGNEKLFF
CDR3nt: TGTGCCAGCAGTTACTCGAGTGGAAATGAAAAACTGTTTTTT

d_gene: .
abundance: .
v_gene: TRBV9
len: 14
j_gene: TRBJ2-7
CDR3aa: CASSSRTGTYEQYF
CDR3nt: TGTGCCAGCAGCTCTCGTACCGGGACCTACGAGCAGTACTTC

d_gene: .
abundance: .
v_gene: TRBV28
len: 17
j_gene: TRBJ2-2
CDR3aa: CASSSEWSGPNTGELFF
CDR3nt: TGTGCCAGCAGTTCCGAGTGGTCGGGGCCAAACACCGGGGAGCTGTTTTTT

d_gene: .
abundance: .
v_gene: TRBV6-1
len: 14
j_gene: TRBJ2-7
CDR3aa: CASTDRGLAYEQYF
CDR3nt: TGTGCCAGTACCGACAGGGGACTAGCCTACGAGCAGTACTTC

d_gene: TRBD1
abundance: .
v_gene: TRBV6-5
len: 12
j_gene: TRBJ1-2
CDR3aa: CASTGGYYGYTF
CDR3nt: TGTGCCAGCACAGGGGGCTACTATGGCTACACCTTC

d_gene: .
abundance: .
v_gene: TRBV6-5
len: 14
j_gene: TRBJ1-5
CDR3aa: CASRTGRGNDPQHF
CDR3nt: TGTGCCAGCAGGACCGGCCGGGGTAACGATCCCCAGCATTTT

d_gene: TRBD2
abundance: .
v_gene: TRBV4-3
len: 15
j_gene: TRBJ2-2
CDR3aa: CASSQVTSGVGELFF
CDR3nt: TGCGCCAGCAGCCAGGTGACTAGCGGGGTCGGGGAGCTGTTTTTT

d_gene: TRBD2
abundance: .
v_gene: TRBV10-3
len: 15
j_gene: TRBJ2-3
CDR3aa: CAISTTSGSTDTQYF
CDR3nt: TGTGCCATCAGCACGACTAGCGGGAGCACAGATACGCAGTATTTT

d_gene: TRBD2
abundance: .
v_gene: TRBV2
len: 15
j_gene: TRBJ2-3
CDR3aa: CASSERRESTDTQYF
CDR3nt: TGTGCCAGCAGTGAACGGCGGGAGAGCACAGATACGCAGTATTTT

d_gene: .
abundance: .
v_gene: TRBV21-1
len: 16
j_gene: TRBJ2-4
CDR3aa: CASSKGLGRSKNIQYF
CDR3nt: TGTGCCAGCAGCAAAGGGTTGGGTCGGTCCAAAAACATTCAGTACTTC

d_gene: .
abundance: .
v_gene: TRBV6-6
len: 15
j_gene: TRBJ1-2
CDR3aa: CASSYSNGRGYGYTF
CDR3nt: TGTGCCAGCAGTTACTCGAATGGGCGAGGCTATGGCTACACCTTC

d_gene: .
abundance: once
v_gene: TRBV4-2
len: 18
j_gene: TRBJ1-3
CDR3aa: CASSQDPGRRSSGNTIYF
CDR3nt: TGTGCCAGCAGCCAAGATCCCGGACGGAGAAGCTCTGGAAACACCATATATTTT

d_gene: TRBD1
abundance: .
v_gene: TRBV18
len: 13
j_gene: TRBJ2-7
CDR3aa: CASSAGQGYEQYF
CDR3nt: TGTGCCAGCTCTGCGGGACAGGGATACGAGCAGTACTTC

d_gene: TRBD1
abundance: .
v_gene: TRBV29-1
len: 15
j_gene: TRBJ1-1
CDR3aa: CSVEDQGQSNTEAFF
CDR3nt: TGCAGCGTTGAAGACCAGGGACAGTCGAACACTGAAGCTTTCTTT

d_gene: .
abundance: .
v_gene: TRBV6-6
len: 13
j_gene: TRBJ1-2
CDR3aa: CASSPGVDYGYTF
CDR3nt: TGTGCCAGCAGTCCAGGGGTGGACTATGGCTACACCTTC

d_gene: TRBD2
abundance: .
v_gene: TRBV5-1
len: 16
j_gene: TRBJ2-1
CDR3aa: CASSFGTSGRGDEQFF
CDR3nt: TGCGCCAGCAGCTTTGGGACTAGCGGGAGGGGGGATGAGCAGTTCTTC

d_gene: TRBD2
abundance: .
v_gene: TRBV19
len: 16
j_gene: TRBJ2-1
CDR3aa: CASTTRPSGRRNEQFF
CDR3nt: TGTGCCAGTACGACCCGACCTAGCGGGAGAAGGAATGAGCAGTTCTTC

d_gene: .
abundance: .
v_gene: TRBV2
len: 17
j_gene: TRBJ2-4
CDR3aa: CASSWTDQLIAKNIQYF
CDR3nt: TGTGCCAGCAGTTGGACGGACCAACTCATAGCCAAAAACATTCAGTACTTC

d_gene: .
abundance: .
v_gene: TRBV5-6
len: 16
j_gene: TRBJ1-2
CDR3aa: CASSLEQGRANYGYTF
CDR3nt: TGTGCCAGCAGCTTGGAGCAGGGCAGGGCTAACTATGGCTACACCTTC

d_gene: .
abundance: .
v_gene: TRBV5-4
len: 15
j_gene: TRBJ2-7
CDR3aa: CASSFEGGRSYEQYF
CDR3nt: TGTGCCAGCAGCTTCGAGGGGGGACGCTCCTACGAGCAGTACTTC

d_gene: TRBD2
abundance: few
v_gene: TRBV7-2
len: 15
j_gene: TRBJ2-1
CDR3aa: CASSQTSGPYNEQFF
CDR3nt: TGTGCCAGCAGCCAGACTAGCGGACCCTACAATGAGCAGTTCTTC

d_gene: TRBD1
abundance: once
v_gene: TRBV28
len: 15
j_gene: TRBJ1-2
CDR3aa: CASSTTWTGFYGYTF
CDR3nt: TGTGCCAGCAGTACAACCTGGACAGGATTCTATGGCTACACCTTC